Listed below are T cell receptor beta chains from one sample, sequenced in a study of cytomegalovirus exposure and HLA in healthy donors. Profiling relied on immunoSEQ multiplex PCR, and the TCRdb table lists in-frame clones only, not all of them. The sample lists about 150,000 clones, 70% to 90% seen once, with about 20% in the top ten. The sequenced sample was PBMCs. The receptor set was obtained from a man in his late teens or twenties in good health and CMV-seropositive. CDR3s include the opening cysteine and the closing phenylalanine or tryptophan. A D gene is named only where the DNA matches it firmly. Not all rows give a size; the values are once, few, many and, for expanded clones, a class.

v_gene: TRBV6-1; d_gene: TRBD1; len: 13; abundance: NA; j_gene: TRBJ2-7; CDR3nt: TGTGCCAGCACGGGACAGGGTCTGCACGAGCAGTACTTC; CDR3aa: CASTGQGLHEQYF
v_gene: TRBV6-1; d_gene: NA; len: 14; abundance: NA; j_gene: TRBJ2-3; CDR3nt: TGTGCCAGTACCCCCGGGGGTACGGCAGATACGCAGTATTTT; CDR3aa: CASTPGGTADTQYF
v_gene: TRBV19; d_gene: TRBD1; len: 14; abundance: once; j_gene: TRBJ2-2; CDR3nt: TGTGCCACAAAGGGACAGGGAGGCACCGGGGAGCTGTTTTTT; CDR3aa: CATKGQGGTGELFF
v_gene: TRBV7-6; d_gene: NA; len: 16; abundance: NA; j_gene: TRBJ2-7; CDR3nt: TGTGCCAGCAGCCCCACCAGGGGCGCCATCTCCTACGAGCAGTACTTC; CDR3aa: CASSPTRGAISYEQYF
v_gene: TRBV18; d_gene: NA; len: 14; abundance: NA; j_gene: TRBJ2-7; CDR3nt: TGTGCCAGCTCACCTGGCGCTCAGGGGAACGAGCAGTACTTC; CDR3aa: CASSPGAQGNEQYF
v_gene: TRBV4-3; d_gene: NA; len: 12; abundance: NA; j_gene: TRBJ1-3; CDR3nt: TGCGCCAGCAGCCAATCAGGGGACACCATATATTTT; CDR3aa: CASSQSGDTIYF
v_gene: TRBV19; d_gene: NA; len: 13; abundance: NA; j_gene: TRBJ1-2; CDR3nt: TGTGCCAGTAGTATGGGCATAAACTATGGCTACACCTTC; CDR3aa: CASSMGINYGYTF
v_gene: TRBV27; d_gene: NA; len: 14; abundance: NA; j_gene: TRBJ1-1; CDR3nt: TGTGCCAGCAGTCGATGGGGGGTTGGGGCTGAAGCTTTCTTT; CDR3aa: CASSRWGVGAEAFF
v_gene: TRBV6-1; d_gene: NA; len: 18; abundance: NA; j_gene: TRBJ2-6; CDR3nt: TGTGCCAGCAGTGAAGCACCCCTCCACTATTCTGGGGCCAACGTCCTGACTTTC; CDR3aa: CASSEAPLHYSGANVLTF
v_gene: TRBV6-5; d_gene: NA; len: 15; abundance: NA; j_gene: TRBJ1-5; CDR3nt: TGTGCCAGCAGTCCTTCAGGGAAGAGCAATCAGCCCCAGCATTTT; CDR3aa: CASSPSGKSNQPQHF
v_gene: TRBV29-1; d_gene: TRBD1; len: 15; abundance: NA; j_gene: TRBJ2-7; CDR3nt: TGCAGCGTTGAGGGGACAGGCGGTTCCTCCTACGAGCAGTACTTC; CDR3aa: CSVEGTGGSSYEQYF
v_gene: TRBV23-1; d_gene: TRBD1; len: 15; abundance: NA; j_gene: TRBJ1-1; CDR3nt: TGCGCCAGCAGCCATAGGACAGGGCCCCACACTGAAGCTTTCTTT; CDR3aa: CASSHRTGPHTEAFF
v_gene: TRBV4-3; d_gene: NA; len: 14; abundance: NA; j_gene: TRBJ2-1; CDR3nt: TGCGCCAGCAGCCACGGTGCGGAAAGCAATGAGCAGTTCTTC; CDR3aa: CASSHGAESNEQFF
v_gene: TRBV4-3; d_gene: TRBD1; len: 16; abundance: NA; j_gene: TRBJ2-5; CDR3nt: TGCGCCAGCAGCCAAGCGGTCTACAGGGGGCGCGAGACCCAGTACTTC; CDR3aa: CASSQAVYRGRETQYF
v_gene: TRBV19; d_gene: NA; len: 15; abundance: NA; j_gene: TRBJ1-4; CDR3nt: TGTGCCAGTAGTCGCCCAGGGCGCCCTAATGAAAAACTGTTTTTT; CDR3aa: CASSRPGRPNEKLFF
v_gene: TRBV7-2; d_gene: TRBD1; len: 17; abundance: NA; j_gene: TRBJ2-1; CDR3nt: TGTGCCAGCAGCTCGCAATCCGGGACAGGAGCTTACAATGAGCAGTTCTTC; CDR3aa: CASSSQSGTGAYNEQFF
v_gene: TRBV18; d_gene: NA; len: 13; abundance: NA; j_gene: TRBJ1-4; CDR3nt: TGTGCCAGCTCACCTGTCTACGGGGAAAAACTGTTTTTT; CDR3aa: CASSPVYGEKLFF
v_gene: TRBV21-1; d_gene: NA; len: 14; abundance: NA; j_gene: TRBJ1-1; CDR3nt: TGTGCCAGCAGCAAAAACAGGGTGAACACTGAAGCTTTCTTT; CDR3aa: CASSKNRVNTEAFF
v_gene: TRBV5-3; d_gene: NA; len: 14; abundance: NA; j_gene: TRBJ2-7; CDR3nt: TGTGCCAGAAGCTTGTTGGACAACTCCTACGAGCAGTACTTC; CDR3aa: CARSLLDNSYEQYF
v_gene: TRBV11-2; d_gene: TRBD2; len: 18; abundance: NA; j_gene: TRBJ2-5; CDR3nt: TGTGCCAGCAGCTTATGGACTAGCGGGGGCTTACTCCAAGAGACCCAGTACTTC; CDR3aa: CASSLWTSGGLLQETQYF
v_gene: TRBV18; d_gene: TRBD1; len: 17; abundance: NA; j_gene: TRBJ2-7; CDR3nt: TGTGCCAGCGCCAGCGGGATGATCCGGGACAGGGTTGACGAGCAGTACTTC; CDR3aa: CASASGMIRDRVDEQYF
v_gene: TRBV4-1; d_gene: TRBD1; len: 15; abundance: NA; j_gene: TRBJ1-5; CDR3nt: TGCGCCAGCAGCCAAGATGGGACAGCGAATCAGCCCCAGCATTTT; CDR3aa: CASSQDGTANQPQHF
v_gene: TRBV5-5; d_gene: TRBD1; len: 16; abundance: NA; j_gene: TRBJ1-1; CDR3nt: TGTGCCAGCAGCGGAAGGACAGGGGGATATTACACTGAAGCTTTCTTT; CDR3aa: CASSGRTGGYYTEAFF
v_gene: TRBV11-3; d_gene: NA; len: 15; abundance: NA; j_gene: TRBJ2-1; CDR3nt: TGTGCCAGCAGCTTGGGGGGACTGCAAGATAATGAGCAGTTCTTC; CDR3aa: CASSLGGLQDNEQFF